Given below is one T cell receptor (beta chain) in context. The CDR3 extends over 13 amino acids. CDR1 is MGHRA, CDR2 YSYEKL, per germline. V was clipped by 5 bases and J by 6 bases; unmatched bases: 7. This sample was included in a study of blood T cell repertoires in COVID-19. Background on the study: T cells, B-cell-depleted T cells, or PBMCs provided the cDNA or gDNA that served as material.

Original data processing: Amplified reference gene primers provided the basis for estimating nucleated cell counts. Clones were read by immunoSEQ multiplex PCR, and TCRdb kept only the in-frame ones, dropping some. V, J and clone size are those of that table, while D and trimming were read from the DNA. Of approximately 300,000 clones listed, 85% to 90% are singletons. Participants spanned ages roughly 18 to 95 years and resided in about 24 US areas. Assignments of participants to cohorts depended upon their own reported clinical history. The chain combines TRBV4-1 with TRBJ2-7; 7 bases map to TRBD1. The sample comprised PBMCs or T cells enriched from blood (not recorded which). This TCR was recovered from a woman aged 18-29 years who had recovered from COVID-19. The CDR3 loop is CASSKTGEREQYF. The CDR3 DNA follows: TGCGCCAGCAGCAAAACAGGGGAGCGCGAGCAGTACTTC.